These 7 T cell receptor beta chains originate from one sample sequenced in a study of blood T cell repertoires in COVID-19. The protocol was immunoSEQ multiplex PCR, while the TCRdb copy is restricted to in-frame clones and leaves out a portion. The sample yields around 250,000 clones, around 81% seen once. Sequences were obtained from peripheral blood. All receptors come from a man between 50 and 59 years old with active or convalescent COVID-19.

The chain carries TRBV6-2 or TRBV6-3 and TRBJ1-1; possible D gene TRBD1, 5 bases. Between the trimmed V and J ends, which lost 5 bases and 4 bases, there was a span of 8 bases. Per germline, CDR1 MNHEY and CDR2 SVGEGT. This CDR3 comprises 12 residues. In DNA, the CDR3 is TGTGCCAGCAGTAGGGGCGGCACTGAAGCTTTCTTT. This gives the protein CASSRGGTEAFF.

The gene calls are TRBV2 and TRBJ2-1; D gene unclear. The ends were cut back, 5 bases at V and 5 bases at J, with 10 bases in the middle. The germline gives CDR1 SNHLY, CDR2 FYNNEI. This CDR3 comprises 13 residues. In nucleotides, the CDR3 is TGTGCCAGCAGTCCCGGTTTGCACAATGAGCAGTTCTTC. Its protein product is CASSPGLHNEQFF.

The rearrangement joins TRBV10-3 to TRBJ1-6; TRBD1 might be the D (5 bases). The V and J ends lost 6 bases and 8 bases respectively, with 11 bases between them. The CDR3 spans 13 residues. Looked up from germline, CDR1 is ENHRY and CDR2 is SYGVKD. The CDR3 nucleotides are TGTGCCATCAGGTGGGGGGGAGATTCACCCCTCCACTTT. Protein sequence: CAIRWGGDSPLHF.

V is TRBV11-2 and J is TRBJ2-1; 12 bases agree with TRBD2. V lost 5 bases and J lost 4; bases outside the gene matches: 9. Germline loops: CDR1 SGHAT, CDR2 FQNNGV. The CDR3 totals 17 residues. CDR3 DNA sequence: TGTGCCAGCAGCCCCCACGCGGGACTAGCGGGTTACAATGAGCAGTTCTTC. Encoded protein: CASSPHAGLAGYNEQFF.

This clone was seen a single time. The V gene is TRBV14, the J gene TRBJ1-3, with 7 bases fitting TRBD1. V dropped 1 base and J dropped 0; count of bases not matched to a gene: 12. The CDR3 length is 19 residues. CDR1 and CDR2 (germline): SGHDN, FVKESK. This CDR3 reads CASSQGATTGPFSGNTIYF. The CDR3 coding sequence is TGTGCCAGCAGCCAAGGAGCAACGACAGGGCCCTTCTCTGGAAACACCATATATTTT.

This clone showed up just once. V is TRBV6-5 and J is TRBJ1-2; 7 positions agree with TRBD1. Germline CDR1 and CDR2: MNHEY and SVGAGI. Trimming removed 6 bases from V and 5 bases from J; junction bases left unmatched: 9. The CDR3 is 14 amino acids. The DNA of the CDR3 is TGTGCCAGCAGACCGACAGGGTTATTTTATGGCTACACCTTC. It encodes CASRPTGLFYGYTF.

This clone was counted once. The V call is TRBV7-9, the J call TRBJ1-3; D gene unclear. The V and J ends lost 4 bases and 4 bases respectively, with 17 bases between them. Germline lookup yields CDR1 SEHNR and CDR2 FQNEAQ (reference sequence). The CDR3 consists of 16 residues. CDR3 protein: CASSSSFRTYGNTIYF. CDR3 DNA: TGTGCCAGCAGCTCCTCATTTCGGACTTACGGAAACACCATATATTTT.